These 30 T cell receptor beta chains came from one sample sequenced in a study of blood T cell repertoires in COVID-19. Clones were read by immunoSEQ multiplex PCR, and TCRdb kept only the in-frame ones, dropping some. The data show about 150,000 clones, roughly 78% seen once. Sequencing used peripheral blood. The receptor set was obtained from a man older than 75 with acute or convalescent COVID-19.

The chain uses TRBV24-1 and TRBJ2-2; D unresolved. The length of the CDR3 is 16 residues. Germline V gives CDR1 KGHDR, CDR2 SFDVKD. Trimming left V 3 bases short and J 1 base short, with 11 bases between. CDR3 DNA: TGTGCCACCAGTGATCCACAGACCCTGAACACCGGGGAGCTGTTTTTT. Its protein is CATSDPQTLNTGELFF.

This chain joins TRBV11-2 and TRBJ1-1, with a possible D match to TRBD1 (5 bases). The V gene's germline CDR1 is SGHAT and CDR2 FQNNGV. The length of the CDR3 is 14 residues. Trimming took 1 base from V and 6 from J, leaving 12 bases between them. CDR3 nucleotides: TGTGCCAGCAGCTTAGGAGCAGGGATCGCTGAAGCTTTCTTT. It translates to CASSLGAGIAEAFF.

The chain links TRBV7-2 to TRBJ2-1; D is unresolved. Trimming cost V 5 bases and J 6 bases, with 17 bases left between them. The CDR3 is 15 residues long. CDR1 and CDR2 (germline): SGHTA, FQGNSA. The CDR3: CASSAVGRRGNEQFF. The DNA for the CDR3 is TGTGCCAGCAGCGCCGTGGGTCGACGCGGCAATGAGCAGTTCTTC.

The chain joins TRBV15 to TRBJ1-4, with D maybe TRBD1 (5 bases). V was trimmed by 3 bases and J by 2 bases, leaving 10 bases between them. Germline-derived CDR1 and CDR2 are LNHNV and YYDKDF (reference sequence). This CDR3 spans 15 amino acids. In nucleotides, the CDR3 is TGTGCCACCAGCAGGCCGGGACTGACTAATGAAAAACTGTTTTTT. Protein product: CATSRPGLTNEKLFF.

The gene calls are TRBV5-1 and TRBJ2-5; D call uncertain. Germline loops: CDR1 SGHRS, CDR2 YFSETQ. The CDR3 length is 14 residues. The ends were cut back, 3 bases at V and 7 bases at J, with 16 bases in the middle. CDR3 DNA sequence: TGCGCCAGCAGCTCCTCACAATCTTCGGGGACCCAGTACTTC. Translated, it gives CASSSSQSSGTQYF.

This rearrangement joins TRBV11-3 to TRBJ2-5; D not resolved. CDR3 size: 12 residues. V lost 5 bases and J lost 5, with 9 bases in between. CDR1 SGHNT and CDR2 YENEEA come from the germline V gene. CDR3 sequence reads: CASSPQLETQYF. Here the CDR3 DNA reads TGTGCCAGCAGCCCCCAACTGGAGACCCAGTACTTC.

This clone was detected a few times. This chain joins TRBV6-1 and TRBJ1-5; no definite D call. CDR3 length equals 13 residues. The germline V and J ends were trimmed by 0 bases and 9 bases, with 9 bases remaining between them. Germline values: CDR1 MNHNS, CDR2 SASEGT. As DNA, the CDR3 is TGTGCCAGCAGTGAAGCCGCCAGATGGCCCCAGCATTTT. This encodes CASSEAARWPQHF.

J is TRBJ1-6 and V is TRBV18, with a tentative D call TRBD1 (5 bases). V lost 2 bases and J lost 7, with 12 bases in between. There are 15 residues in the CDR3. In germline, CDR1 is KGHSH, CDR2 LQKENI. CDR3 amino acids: CASSPGAGLNSPLHF. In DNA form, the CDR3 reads TGTGCCAGCTCACCAGGGGCAGGGTTGAATTCACCCCTCCACTTT.

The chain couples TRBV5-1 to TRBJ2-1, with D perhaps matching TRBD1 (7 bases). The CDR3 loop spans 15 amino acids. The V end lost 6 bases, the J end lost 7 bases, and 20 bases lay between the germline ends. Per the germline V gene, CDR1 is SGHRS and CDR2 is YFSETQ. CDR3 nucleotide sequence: TGCGCCAGCACCCCGGAGGGCAGGGGGATGAATGAGCAGTTCTTC. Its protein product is CASTPEGRGMNEQFF.

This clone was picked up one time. The CDR3 DNA reads as TGTGCCAGCAGCTCCGATTCCGTACGAGGAAGCTATGGCTACACCTTC. Translated, it gives CASSSDSVRGSYGYTF. The rearrangement links TRBV11-2 to TRBJ1-2; D unresolved. The CDR3 has 16 residues. The germline V and J ends were trimmed by 4 bases and 4 bases, with 19 bases remaining between them. Germline-derived CDR1 and CDR2 are SGHAT and FQNNGV.

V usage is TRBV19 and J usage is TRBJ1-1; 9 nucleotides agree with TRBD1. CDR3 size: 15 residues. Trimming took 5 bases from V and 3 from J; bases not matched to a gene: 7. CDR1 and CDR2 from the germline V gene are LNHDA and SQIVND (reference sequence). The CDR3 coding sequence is TGTGCCAGTAGTTCAAAAACAGGGGGCTACACTGAAGCTTTCTTT. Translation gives CASSSKTGGYTEAFF. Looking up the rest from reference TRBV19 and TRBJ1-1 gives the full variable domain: DGGITQSPKYLFRKEGQNVTLSCEQNLNHDAMYWYRQDPGQGLRLIYYSQIVNDFQKGDIAEGYSVSREKKESFPLTVTSAQKNPTAFYLCASSSKTGGYTEAFFGQGTRLTVV.

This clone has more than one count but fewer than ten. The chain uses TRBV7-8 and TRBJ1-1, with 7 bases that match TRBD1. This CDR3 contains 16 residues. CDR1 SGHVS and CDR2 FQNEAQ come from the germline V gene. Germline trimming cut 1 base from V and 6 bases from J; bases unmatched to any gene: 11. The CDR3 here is CASSLVWGQTPAEAFF. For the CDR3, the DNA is TGTGCCAGCAGCTTAGTTTGGGGACAGACTCCTGCTGAAGCTTTCTTT.

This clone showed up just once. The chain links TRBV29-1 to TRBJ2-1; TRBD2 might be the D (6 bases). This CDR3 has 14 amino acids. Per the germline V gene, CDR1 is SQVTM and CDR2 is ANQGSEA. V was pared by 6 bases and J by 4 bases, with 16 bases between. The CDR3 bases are TGCAGCGTAGCTCCCAGCGGGTTATACAATGAGCAGTTCTTC. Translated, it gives CSVAPSGLYNEQFF.

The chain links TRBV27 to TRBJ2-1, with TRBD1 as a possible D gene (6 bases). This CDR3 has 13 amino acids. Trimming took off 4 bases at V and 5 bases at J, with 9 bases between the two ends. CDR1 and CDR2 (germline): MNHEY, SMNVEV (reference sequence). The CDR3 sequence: CASSSRTDNEQFF. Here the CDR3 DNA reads TGTGCCAGCAGTTCCCGGACAGACAATGAGCAGTTCTTC.

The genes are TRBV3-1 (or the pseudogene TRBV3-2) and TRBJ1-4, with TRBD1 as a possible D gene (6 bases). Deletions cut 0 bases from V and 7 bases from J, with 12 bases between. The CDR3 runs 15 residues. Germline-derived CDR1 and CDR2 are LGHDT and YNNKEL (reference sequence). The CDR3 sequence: CASSQDTGRSEKLFF. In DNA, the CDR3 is TGTGCCAGCAGCCAAGATACAGGGCGAAGTGAAAAACTGTTTTTT.

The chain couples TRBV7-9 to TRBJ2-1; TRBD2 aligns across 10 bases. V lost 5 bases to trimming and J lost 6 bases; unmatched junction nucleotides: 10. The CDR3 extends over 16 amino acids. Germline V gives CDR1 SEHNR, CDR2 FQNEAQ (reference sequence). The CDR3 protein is CASSITLAGLSNEQFF. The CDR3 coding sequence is TGTGCCAGCAGCATAACACTAGCGGGGCTAAGCAATGAGCAGTTCTTC.

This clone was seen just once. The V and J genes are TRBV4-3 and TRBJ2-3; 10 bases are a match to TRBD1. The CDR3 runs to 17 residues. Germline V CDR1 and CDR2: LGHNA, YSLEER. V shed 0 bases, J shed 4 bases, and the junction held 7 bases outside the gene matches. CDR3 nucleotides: TGCGCCAGCAGCCAAGATCTCGGGACAGGGGCCGCAGATACGCAGTATTTT. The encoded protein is CASSQDLGTGAADTQYF.

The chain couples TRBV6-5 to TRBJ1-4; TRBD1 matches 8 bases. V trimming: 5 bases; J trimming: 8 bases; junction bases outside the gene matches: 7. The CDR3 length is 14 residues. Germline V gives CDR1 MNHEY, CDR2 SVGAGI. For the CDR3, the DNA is TGTGCCAGCAGTAGATCCAGGGGGCGCGAAAAACTGTTTTTT. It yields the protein CASSRSRGREKLFF.

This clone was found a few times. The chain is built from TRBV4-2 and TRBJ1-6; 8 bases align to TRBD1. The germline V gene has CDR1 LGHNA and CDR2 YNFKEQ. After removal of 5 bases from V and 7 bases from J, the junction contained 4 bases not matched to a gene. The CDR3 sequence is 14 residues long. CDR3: CASSGQGSNSPLHF. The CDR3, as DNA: TGTGCCAGCAGCGGACAGGGATCCAATTCACCCCTCCACTTT.

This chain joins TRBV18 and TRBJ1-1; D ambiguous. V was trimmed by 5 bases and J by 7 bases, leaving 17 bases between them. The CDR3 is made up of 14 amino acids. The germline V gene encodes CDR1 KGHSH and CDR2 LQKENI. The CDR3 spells CASSGVATRVEAFF. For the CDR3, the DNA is TGTGCCAGCTCAGGGGTAGCGACTCGTGTTGAAGCTTTCTTT.

This chain's CDR3 is CASTPSGTAQGTIYF. Here the CDR3 DNA reads TGTGCCAGCACCCCAAGCGGGACCGCCCAGGGGACCATATATTTT. The genes are TRBV6-5 and TRBJ1-3; D perhaps matches TRBD1 (6 bases). V was trimmed by 7 bases and J by 10 bases, leaving 23 bases between them. Looked up from germline, CDR1 is MNHEY and CDR2 is SVGAGI. The CDR3 covers 15 residues.

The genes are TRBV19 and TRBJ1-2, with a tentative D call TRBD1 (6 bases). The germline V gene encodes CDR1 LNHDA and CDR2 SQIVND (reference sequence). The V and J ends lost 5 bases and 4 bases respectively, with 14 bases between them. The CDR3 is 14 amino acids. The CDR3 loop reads CASSPGQWSYGYTF. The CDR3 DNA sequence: TGTGCCAGTAGTCCCGGACAGTGGAGCTATGGCTACACCTTC. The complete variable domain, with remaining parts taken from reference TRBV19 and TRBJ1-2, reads DGGITQSPKYLFRKEGQNVTLSCEQNLNHDAMYWYRQDPGQGLRLIYYSQIVNDFQKGDIAEGYSVSREKKESFPLTVTSAQKNPTAFYLCASSPGQWSYGYTFGSGTRLTVV.

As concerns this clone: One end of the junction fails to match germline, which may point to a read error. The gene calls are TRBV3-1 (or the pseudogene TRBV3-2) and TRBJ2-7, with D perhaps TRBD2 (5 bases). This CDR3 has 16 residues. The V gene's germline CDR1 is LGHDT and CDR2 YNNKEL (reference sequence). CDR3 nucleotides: TGTGCCAGCAGCCAAACCTGTAGGACGGACTCCTACGAGCAGTGCTTC. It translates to CASSQTCRTDSYEQCF.

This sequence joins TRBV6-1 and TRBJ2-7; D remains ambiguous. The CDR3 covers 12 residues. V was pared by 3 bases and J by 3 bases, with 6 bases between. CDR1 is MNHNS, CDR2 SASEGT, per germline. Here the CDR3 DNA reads TGTGCCAGCAGTGAGATCAGCTACGAGCAGTACGTC. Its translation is CASSEISYEQYV.

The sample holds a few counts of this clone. DNA for the CDR3: TGTGCCAGCAGCCCTCAGGGGGATGGGAATGAGCAGTTCTTC. Translating it yields CASSPQGDGNEQFF. This chain uses TRBV7-3 with TRBJ2-1; TRBD1 matches 7 bases. Trimming removed 5 bases from V and 7 bases from J; junction bases left unmatched: 8. The CDR3 is 14 residues long. The germline CDR1 and CDR2 sequences are SGHTA and FQGTGA.

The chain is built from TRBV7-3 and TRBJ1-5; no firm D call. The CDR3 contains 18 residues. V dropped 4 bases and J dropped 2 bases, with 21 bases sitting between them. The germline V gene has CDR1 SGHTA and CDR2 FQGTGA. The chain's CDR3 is CASSSPPSKTSGNQPQHF. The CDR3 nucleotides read TGTGCCAGCAGCTCCCCCCCTAGTAAAACAAGTGGCAATCAGCCCCAGCATTTT. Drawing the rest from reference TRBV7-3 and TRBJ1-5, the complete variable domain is GAGVSQTPSNKVTEKGKYVELRCDPISGHTALYWYRQSLGQGPEFLIYFQGTGAADDSGLPNDRFFAVRPEGSVSTLKIQRTERGDSAVYLCASSSPPSKTSGNQPQHFGDGTRLSIL.

CDR3 nucleotide sequence: TGTGCCAGCAGCTTAGCAGACTTCAACACCGGGGAGCTGTTTTTT. It encodes CASSLADFNTGELFF. The chain joins TRBV7-9 to TRBJ2-2; D is unresolved. The V gene's germline CDR1 is SEHNR and CDR2 FQNEAQ (reference sequence). The CDR3 contains 15 residues. V gave up 0 bases and J gave up 2 bases, with 7 bases separating them.

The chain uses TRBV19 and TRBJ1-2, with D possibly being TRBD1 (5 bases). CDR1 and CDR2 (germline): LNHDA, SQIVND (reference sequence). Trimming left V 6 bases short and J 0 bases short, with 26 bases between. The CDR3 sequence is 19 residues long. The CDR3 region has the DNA TGTGCCAGTAGCCAAACCCAACTCAGGTGGGGGGTGACTAACTATGGCTACACCTTC. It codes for CASSQTQLRWGVTNYGYTF.

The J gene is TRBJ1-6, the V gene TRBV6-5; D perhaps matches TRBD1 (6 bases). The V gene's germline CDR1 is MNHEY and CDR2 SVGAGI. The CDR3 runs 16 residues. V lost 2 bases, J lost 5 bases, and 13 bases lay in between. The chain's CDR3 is CASSYGRGADNSPLHF. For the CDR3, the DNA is TGTGCCAGCAGTTACGGGCGGGGGGCGGATAATTCACCCCTCCACTTT.

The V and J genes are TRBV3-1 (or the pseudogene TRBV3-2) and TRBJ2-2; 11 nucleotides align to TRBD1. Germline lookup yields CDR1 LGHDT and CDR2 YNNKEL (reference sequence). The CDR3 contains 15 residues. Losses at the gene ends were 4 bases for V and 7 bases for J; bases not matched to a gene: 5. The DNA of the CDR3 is TGTGCCAGCAGCCGGACAGGGGGCGCCGACGGGGAGCTGTTTTTT. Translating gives CASSRTGGADGELFF.